One sample yielded the 18 T cell receptor beta chains listed below, sequenced in a study of control samples from healthy donors and cancer patients. Data came from immunoSEQ multiplex PCR; TCRdb stores just in-frame clones and leaves some out. The sample has about 160,000 clones; roughly 94% are singletons. The sequenced sample consisted of PBMCs. Source of these receptors: a man in his 60s with colorectal cancer.

V usage is TRBV30 and J usage is TRBJ1-1; D is undetermined. V shed 1 base and J shed 6 bases, with 18 bases lying between them. This CDR3 is 15 amino acids long. Germline CDR1 and CDR2: GTSNPN and SVGIG (reference sequence). The CDR3 loop is CAWSGALLGGAEAFF. CDR3 nucleotide sequence: TGTGCCTGGAGTGGGGCCCTCTTAGGCGGGGCTGAAGCTTTCTTT.

The chain joins TRBV4-1 to TRBJ1-6; 10 nucleotides line up with TRBD1. The length of the CDR3 is 19 residues. The V segment lost 7 bases and the J segment 7 bases; nucleotides outside the gene matches: 19. Germline CDR1 and CDR2: MGHRA and YSYEKL. CDR3 sequence: CASNLARGDGTGENSPLHF. CDR3 sequence (DNA): TGCGCCAGCAACCTAGCCAGGGGGGACGGGACAGGGGAAAATTCACCCCTCCACTTT.

The J gene is TRBJ2-7, the V gene TRBV29-1; D is unresolved. Trimming pared 4 bases from V and 2 bases from J, leaving 9 bases between. There are 12 residues in the CDR3. CDR1 and CDR2 (germline): SQVTM, ANQGSEA. The CDR3, as DNA: TGCAGCGTTGTAGGCCATACCTACGAGCAGTACTTC. This sequence encodes CSVVGHTYEQYF.

The genes are TRBV14 and TRBJ2-7; TRBD2 might be the D (6 bases). Germline CDR1 reads SGHDN; CDR2 reads FVKESK. This CDR3 is 14 amino acids long. Trimming removed 5 bases from V and 6 bases from J, with 17 bases in between. In DNA form, the CDR3 reads TGTGCCAGCAGCATCCGGGACGGCGGGGCCGAGCAGTACTTC. Amino acid sequence: CASSIRDGGAEQYF.

About this clone: A read error may produce the germline difference seen at one junction end. The chain is built from TRBV19 and TRBJ1-5; TRBD1 might be the D (6 bases). The CDR3 covers 15 residues. The germline V gene encodes CDR1 LNHDA and CDR2 SQIVND (reference sequence). CDR3 sequence reads: CASNIQGSGNQPQHF. The CDR3 DNA follows: TGTGCCAGTAATATACAGGGTTCGGGCAATCAGCCCCAGCATTTT. Full variable domain (outside the CDR3, taken from reference TRBV19 and TRBJ1-5): DGGITQSPKYLFRKEGQNVTLSCEQNLNHDAMYWYRQDPGQGLRLIYYSQIVNDFQKGDIAEGYSVSREKKESFPLTVTSAQKNPTAFYLCASNIQGSGNQPQHFGDGTRLSIL.

This clone was counted a single time. The V call is TRBV24-1, the J call TRBJ2-3; D may be TRBD1 (6 bases). V was shortened by 1 base and J by 4 bases, with 14 bases between the two germline ends. This CDR3 has 16 residues. CDR1 is KGHDR, CDR2 SFDVKD, per germline. The CDR3 sequence is CATSDFTAGDADTQYF. In nucleotides, the CDR3 is TGTGCCACCAGTGATTTTACGGCAGGGGATGCAGATACGCAGTATTTT.

The chain employs TRBV19 and TRBJ1-1, with D tentatively TRBD1 (6 bases). The V gene's germline CDR1 is LNHDA and CDR2 SQIVND (reference sequence). This CDR3 comprises 14 residues. The V and J ends lost 4 bases and 5 bases respectively, with 14 bases between them. This CDR3 reads CASSTRGGGTEAFF. CDR3 DNA sequence: TGTGCCAGTAGTACCAGGGGAGGTGGAACTGAAGCTTTCTTT.

The V call is TRBV3-1 (or the pseudogene TRBV3-2), the J call TRBJ2-7; 8 positions match TRBD1. CDR1 LGHDT and CDR2 YNNKEL come from the germline V gene (reference sequence). V dropped 3 bases and J dropped 6; count of bases not matched to a gene: 4. CDR3 length: 13 residues. The CDR3 loop reads CASSQDRVSEQYF. Written as DNA, the CDR3 is TGTGCCAGCAGCCAGGACAGGGTCAGCGAGCAGTACTTC.

This clone came up a few times. This rearrangement joins TRBV30 to TRBJ2-1; possibly TRBD2 for D (5 bases). Germline CDR1 is GTSNPN and CDR2 is SVGIG (reference sequence). Trimming shortened V by 5 bases and J by 0 bases, and 14 bases separated the two germline ends. The CDR3 is made up of 15 amino acids. The CDR3 sequence is CAWRGLPSSYNEQFF. CDR3 bases: TGTGCCTGGCGCGGACTTCCGAGCTCCTACAATGAGCAGTTCTTC.

This chain joins TRBV6-5 and TRBJ2-3; tentative D call: TRBD1 (6 bases). V gave up 8 bases and J gave up 4 bases, with 10 bases separating them. CDR3 length: 12 amino acids. In germline, CDR1 is MNHEY, CDR2 SVGAGI. CDR3 bases: TGTGCCAGCCAAACAGGGCCAGATACGCAGTATTTT. It codes for CASQTGPDTQYF.

The chain has TRBV6-6 and TRBJ2-2; TRBD2 aligns across 10 bases. The CDR3 is made up of 15 amino acids. Looked up from germline, CDR1 is MNHNY and CDR2 is SVGAGI (reference sequence). With 5 bases clipped from V and 1 base from J, the junction kept 1 base outside the gene matches. CDR3 bases: TGTGCCAGCAGTACTAGCGGGGTGAACACCGGGGAGCTGTTTTTT. This codes for CASSTSGVNTGELFF.

The rearrangement uses TRBV6-6 and TRBJ2-2; 9 positions agree with TRBD2. After removal of 6 bases from V and 4 bases from J, the junction contained 6 bases not matched to a gene. This CDR3 is built from 15 residues. From germline, CDR1 is MNHNY and CDR2 SVGAGI (reference sequence). CDR3 sequence (DNA): TGTGCCAGCAGCACTAGCGGGCGACGCACCGGGGAGCTGTTTTTT. It codes for CASSTSGRRTGELFF.

V gene TRBV5-1 combines with J gene TRBJ2-7; D is uncertain. The CDR3 is made up of 15 amino acids. The ends were cut back, 5 bases at V and 7 bases at J, with 22 bases in the middle. From germline, CDR1 is SGHRS and CDR2 YFSETQ. CDR3 bases: TGCGCCAGCAGTTCCGACACATCCCTCACTCTAGAGCAGTACTTC. The encoded protein is CASSSDTSLTLEQYF.

This clone was recorded only once. J is TRBJ2-5 and V is TRBV14; D is possibly TRBD1 or TRBD2 (5 bases each). The length of the CDR3 is 16 residues. V was shortened by 2 bases and J by 2 bases, with 15 bases between the two germline ends. The V gene's germline CDR1 is SGHDN and CDR2 FVKESK. CDR3 amino acids: CASSQTRGSRQETQYF. The CDR3 DNA is TGTGCCAGCAGCCAAACGAGGGGCTCAAGACAAGAGACCCAGTACTTC.

The V call is TRBV6-5, the J call TRBJ2-1; TRBD1 or TRBD2 may be the D gene (5 bases each). Germline lookup yields CDR1 MNHEY and CDR2 SVGAGI. Trimming cost V 6 bases and J 9 bases, with 21 bases left between them. CDR3 length: 15 amino acids. CDR3 loop: CASSRGPGLMGEQFF. The CDR3 coding sequence is TGTGCCAGCAGCCGGGGACCCGGGTTAATGGGTGAGCAGTTCTTC.

V gene TRBV12-5 combines with J gene TRBJ2-1; a possible D gene is TRBD1 (5 bases). Germline V gene lookup returns CDR1 LGHNT and CDR2 FRNRAP. V dropped 2 bases and J dropped 8 bases, with 13 bases sitting between them. The CDR3 has 14 amino acids. CDR3 nucleotides: TGTGCTAGTGGTTTGTCGGCAGGGATTCATGAGCAGTTCTTC. This translates into CASGLSAGIHEQFF.

The chain combines TRBV5-6 with TRBJ2-2, with D unclear. Trimming removed 4 bases at V and 0 bases at J, with 10 bases between. Germline lookup yields CDR1 SGHDT and CDR2 YYEEEE. The CDR3 contains 15 residues. CDR3 amino acids: CASSLRATNTGELFF. The CDR3 coding sequence is TGTGCCAGCAGCCTAAGGGCAACGAACACCGGGGAGCTGTTTTTT.

The rearrangement links TRBV4-1 to TRBJ1-5; D is undetermined. Trimming took off 1 base at V and 0 bases at J, with 10 bases between the two ends. The CDR3 covers 16 residues. The germline CDR1 and CDR2 sequences are MGHRA and YSYEKL. CDR3 in amino acids: CASSQGTVNSNQPQHF. As DNA, the CDR3 is TGCGCCAGCAGCCAAGGGACGGTGAATAGCAATCAGCCCCAGCATTTT.